The text below deals with one T cell receptor beta chain. All enrollees were roughly 18 to 100 years old and from approximately 25 US areas. Exposed volunteers were people who met a COVID-19 case within 2 weeks before study entry. CDR3 size: 15 residues. V shed 4 bases, J shed 0 bases, and the junction held 4 bases outside the gene matches. Germline V gives CDR1 SGHRS, CDR2 YFSETQ. The data stem from a study of blood T cell repertoires in COVID-19. Study-wide context: The United States, Italy and Spain were the sources of the acute and convalescent COVID-19 samples.

Data came from immunoSEQ multiplex PCR; TCRdb stores just in-frame clones and leaves some out. The sample carries about 350,000 clones, 85% to 90% recorded once. The sequence derives from a woman aged 25 to 45 who had been exposed to COVID-19. Input material: PBMCs or T cells enriched from blood (not recorded which). The V call is TRBV5-1, the J call TRBJ2-3; 8 nucleotides line up with TRBD1. The DNA for the CDR3 is TGCGCCAGCAGCGAAGGACAGGGAAGCACAGATACGCAGTATTTT. This gives the protein CASSEGQGSTDTQYF.